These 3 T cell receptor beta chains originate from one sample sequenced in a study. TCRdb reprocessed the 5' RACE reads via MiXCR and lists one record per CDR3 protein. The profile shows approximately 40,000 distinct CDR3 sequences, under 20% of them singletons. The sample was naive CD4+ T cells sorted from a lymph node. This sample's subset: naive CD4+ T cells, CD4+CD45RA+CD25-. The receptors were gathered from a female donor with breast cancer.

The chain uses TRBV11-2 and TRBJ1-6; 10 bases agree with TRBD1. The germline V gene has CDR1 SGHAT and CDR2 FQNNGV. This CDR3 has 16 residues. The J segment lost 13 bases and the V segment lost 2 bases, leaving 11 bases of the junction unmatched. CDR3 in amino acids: CASSLTTGQGKSPLHF. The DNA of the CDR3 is TGTGCCAGCAGCTTAACAACGGGACAGGGGAAATCTCCCCTCCACTTT. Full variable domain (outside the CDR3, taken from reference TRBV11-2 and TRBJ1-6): EAGVAQSPRYKIIEKRQSVAFWCNPISGHATLYWYQQILGQGPKLLIQFQNNGVVDDSQLPKDRFSAERLKGVDSTLKIQPAKLEDSAVYLCASSLTTGQGKSPLHFGNGTRLTVT.

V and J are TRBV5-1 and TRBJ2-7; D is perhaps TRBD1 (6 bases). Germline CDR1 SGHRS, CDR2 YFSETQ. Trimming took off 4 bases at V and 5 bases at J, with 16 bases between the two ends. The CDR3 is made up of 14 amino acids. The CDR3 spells CASSKEQGSHEQYF. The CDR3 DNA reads TGCGCCAGCAGCAAAGAACAGGGTTCCCACGAGCAGTACTTC.

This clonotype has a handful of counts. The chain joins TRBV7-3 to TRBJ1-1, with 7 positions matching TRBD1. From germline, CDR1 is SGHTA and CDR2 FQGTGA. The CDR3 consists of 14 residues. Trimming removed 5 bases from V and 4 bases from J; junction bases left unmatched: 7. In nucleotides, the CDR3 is TGTGCCAGCAGCGCACAAAACAGGGGCACTGAAGCTTTCTTT. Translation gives CASSAQNRGTEAFF. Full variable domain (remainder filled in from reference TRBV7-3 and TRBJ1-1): GAGVSQTPSNKVTEKGKYVELRCDPISGHTALYWYRQSLGQGPEFLIYFQGTGAADDSGLPNDRFFAVRPEGSVSTLKIQRTERGDSAVYLCASSAQNRGTEAFFGQGTRLTVV.